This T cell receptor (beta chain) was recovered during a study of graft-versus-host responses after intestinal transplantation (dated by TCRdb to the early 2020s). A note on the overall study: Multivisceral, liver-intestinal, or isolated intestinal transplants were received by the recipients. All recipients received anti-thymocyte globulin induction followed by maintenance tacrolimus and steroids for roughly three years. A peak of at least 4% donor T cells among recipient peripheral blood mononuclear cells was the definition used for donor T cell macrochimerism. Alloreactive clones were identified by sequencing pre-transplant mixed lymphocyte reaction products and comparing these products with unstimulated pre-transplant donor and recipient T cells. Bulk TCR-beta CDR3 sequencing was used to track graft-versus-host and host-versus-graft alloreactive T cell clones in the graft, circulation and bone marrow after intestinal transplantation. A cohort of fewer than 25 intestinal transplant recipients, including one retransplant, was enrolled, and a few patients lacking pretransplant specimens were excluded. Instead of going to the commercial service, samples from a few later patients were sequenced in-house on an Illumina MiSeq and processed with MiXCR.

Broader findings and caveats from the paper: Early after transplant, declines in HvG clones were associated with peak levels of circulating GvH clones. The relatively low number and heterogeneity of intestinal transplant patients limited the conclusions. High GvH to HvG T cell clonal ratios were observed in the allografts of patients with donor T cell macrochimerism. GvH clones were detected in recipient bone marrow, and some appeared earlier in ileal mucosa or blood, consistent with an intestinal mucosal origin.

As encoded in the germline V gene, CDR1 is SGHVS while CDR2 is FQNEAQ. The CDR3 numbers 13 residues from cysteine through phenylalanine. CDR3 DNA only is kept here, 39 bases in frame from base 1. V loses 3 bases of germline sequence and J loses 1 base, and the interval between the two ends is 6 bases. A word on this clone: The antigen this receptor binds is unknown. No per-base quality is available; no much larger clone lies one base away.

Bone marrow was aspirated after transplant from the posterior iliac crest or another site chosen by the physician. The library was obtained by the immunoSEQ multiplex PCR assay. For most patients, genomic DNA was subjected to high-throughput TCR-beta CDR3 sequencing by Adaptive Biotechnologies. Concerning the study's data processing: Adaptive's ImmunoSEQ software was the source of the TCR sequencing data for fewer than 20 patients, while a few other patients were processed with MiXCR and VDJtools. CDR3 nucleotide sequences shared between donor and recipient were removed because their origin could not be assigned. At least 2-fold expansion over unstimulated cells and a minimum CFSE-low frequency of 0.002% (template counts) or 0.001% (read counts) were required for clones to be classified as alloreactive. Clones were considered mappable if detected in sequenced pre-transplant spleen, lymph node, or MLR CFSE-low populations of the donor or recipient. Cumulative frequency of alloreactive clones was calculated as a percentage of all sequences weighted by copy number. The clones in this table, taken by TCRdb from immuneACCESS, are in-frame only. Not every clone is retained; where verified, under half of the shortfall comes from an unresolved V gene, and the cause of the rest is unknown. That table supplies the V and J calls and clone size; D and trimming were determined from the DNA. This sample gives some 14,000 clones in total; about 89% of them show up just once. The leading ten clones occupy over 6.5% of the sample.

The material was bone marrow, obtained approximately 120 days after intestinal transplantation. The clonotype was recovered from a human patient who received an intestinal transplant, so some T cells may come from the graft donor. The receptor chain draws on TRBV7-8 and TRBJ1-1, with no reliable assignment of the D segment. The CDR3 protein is CASSFGGNTEAFF. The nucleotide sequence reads TGTGCCAGCAGCTTTGGCGGGAACACTGAAGCTTTCTTT.